This TCR beta chain was observed in a study of blood T cell repertoires in COVID-19. Study-wide background: From T cells, B-cell-depleted T cells, or PBMCs came the material, which was cDNA or gDNA.

The germline CDR1 and CDR2 sequences are LNHDA and SQIVND (reference sequence). This CDR3 region has 15 residues. Trimming cost V 3 bases and J 7 bases, with 15 bases left between them. In the authors' methods: The assay estimated nucleated cells by amplifying reference gene primers. Clones were read by immunoSEQ multiplex PCR, and TCRdb kept only the in-frame ones, dropping some. V and J calls and clone size are copied from that table; D and trimming were computed from the DNA. In the table there are fewer than 200,000 clones, approximately 84% of which are singletons. The material sequenced was peripheral blood. The chain employs TRBV19 and TRBJ1-4; possible D gene TRBD1, 5 bases. The source is a man in his forties who had recovered from COVID-19. In nucleotides, the CDR3 is TGTGCCAGTAGTATTGGGGGGGTCGCGGTTGAAAAACTGTTTTTT. Amino acid sequence: CASSIGGVAVEKLFF.